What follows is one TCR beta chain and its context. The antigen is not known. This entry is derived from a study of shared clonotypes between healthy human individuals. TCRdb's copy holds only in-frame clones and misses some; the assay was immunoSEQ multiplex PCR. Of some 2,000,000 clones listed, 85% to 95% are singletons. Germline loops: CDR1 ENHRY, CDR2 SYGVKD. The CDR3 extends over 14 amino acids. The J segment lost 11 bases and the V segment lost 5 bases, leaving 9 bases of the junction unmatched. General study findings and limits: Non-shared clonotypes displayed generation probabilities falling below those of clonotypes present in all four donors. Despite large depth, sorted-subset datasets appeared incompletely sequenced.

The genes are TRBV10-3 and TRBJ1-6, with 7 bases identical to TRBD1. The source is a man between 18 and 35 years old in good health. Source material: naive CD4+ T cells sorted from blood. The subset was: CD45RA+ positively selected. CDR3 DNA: TGTGCCATCAGTCAGGGGGGGGGCGAGGCACCCCTCCACTTT. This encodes CAISQGGGEAPLHF.